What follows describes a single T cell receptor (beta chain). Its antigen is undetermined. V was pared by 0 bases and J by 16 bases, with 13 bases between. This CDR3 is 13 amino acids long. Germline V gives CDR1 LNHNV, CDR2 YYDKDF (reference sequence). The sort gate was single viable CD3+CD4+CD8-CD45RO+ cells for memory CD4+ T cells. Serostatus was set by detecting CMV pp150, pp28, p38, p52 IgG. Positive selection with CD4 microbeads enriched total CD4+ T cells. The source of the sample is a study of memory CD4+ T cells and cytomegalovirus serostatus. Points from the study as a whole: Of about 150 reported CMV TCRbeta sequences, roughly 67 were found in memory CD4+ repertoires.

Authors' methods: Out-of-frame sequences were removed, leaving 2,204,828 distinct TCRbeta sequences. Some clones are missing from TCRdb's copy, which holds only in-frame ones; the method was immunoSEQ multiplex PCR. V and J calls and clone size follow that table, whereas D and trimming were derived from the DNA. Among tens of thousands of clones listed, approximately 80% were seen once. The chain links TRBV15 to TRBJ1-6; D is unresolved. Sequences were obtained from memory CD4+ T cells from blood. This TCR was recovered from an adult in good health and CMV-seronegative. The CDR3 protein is CATSRDPGSKLHF. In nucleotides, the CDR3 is TGTGCCACCAGCAGAGATCCGGGGAGTAAACTCCACTTT.